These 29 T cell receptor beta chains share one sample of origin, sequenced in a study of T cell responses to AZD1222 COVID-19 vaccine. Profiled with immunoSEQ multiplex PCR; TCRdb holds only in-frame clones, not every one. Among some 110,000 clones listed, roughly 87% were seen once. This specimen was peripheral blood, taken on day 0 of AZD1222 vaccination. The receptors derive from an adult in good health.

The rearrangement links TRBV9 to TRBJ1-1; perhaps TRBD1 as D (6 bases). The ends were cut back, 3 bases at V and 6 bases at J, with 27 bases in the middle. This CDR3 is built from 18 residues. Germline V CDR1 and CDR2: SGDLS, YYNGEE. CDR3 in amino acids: CASSATGLGGVQIAEAFF. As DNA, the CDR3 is TGTGCCAGCAGCGCCACAGGGCTTGGGGGTGTGCAGATCGCTGAAGCTTTCTTT.

The CDR3 loop reads CASSITGVGGTEAFF. For the CDR3, the DNA is TGTGCCAGTAGTATAACGGGGGTTGGAGGCACTGAAGCTTTCTTT. This chain uses TRBV19 with TRBJ1-1, with a possible D match to TRBD1 (5 bases). This CDR3 region has 15 residues. Germline lookup yields CDR1 LNHDA and CDR2 SQIVND (reference sequence). Trimming cost V 2 bases and J 4 bases, with 14 bases left between them.

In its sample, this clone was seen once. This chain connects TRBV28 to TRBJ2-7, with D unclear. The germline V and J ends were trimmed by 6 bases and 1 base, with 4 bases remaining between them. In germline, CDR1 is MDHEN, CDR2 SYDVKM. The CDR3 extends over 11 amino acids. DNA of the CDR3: TGTGCCAGCAGCTGGTCCTACGAGCAGTACTTC. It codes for CASSWSYEQYF.

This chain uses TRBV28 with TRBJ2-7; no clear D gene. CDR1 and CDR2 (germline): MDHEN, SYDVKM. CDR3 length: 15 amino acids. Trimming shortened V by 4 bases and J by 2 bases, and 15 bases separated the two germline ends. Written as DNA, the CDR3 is TGTGCCAGCAGTTCCCGGACCTTCGTAACCTACGAGCAGTACTTC. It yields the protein CASSSRTFVTYEQYF.

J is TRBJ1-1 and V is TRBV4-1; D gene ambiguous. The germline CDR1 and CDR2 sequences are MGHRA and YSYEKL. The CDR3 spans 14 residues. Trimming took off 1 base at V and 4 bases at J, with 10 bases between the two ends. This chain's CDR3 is CASSQAAVGTEAFF. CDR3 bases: TGCGCCAGCAGCCAAGCGGCGGTGGGCACTGAAGCTTTCTTT.

CDR3 amino acids: CASSLLWGGTSYNEQFF. The CDR3 region has the DNA TGTGCCAGCAGCCTCCTCTGGGGGGGGACTTCCTACAATGAGCAGTTCTTC. The chain employs TRBV7-2 and TRBJ2-1, with 7 bases aligning to TRBD2. There are 17 residues in the CDR3. With 5 bases clipped from V and 1 base from J, the junction kept 11 bases outside the gene matches. Germline V gene data show CDR1 as SGHTA and CDR2 as FQGNSA.

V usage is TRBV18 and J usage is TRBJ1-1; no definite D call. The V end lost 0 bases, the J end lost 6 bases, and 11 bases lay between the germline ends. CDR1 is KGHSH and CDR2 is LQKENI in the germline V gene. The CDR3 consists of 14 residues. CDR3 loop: CASSPPARVSEAFF. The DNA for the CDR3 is TGTGCCAGCTCACCACCGGCCCGGGTATCTGAAGCTTTCTTT.

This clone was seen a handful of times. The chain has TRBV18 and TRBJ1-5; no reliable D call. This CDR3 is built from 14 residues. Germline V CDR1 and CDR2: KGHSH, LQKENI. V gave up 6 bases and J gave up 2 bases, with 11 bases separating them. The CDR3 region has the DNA TGTGCCAGCTCCGGTTCCGTAGGCAATCAGCCCCAGCATTTT. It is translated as CASSGSVGNQPQHF. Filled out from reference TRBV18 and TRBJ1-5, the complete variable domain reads NAGVMQNPRHLVRRRGQEARLRCSPMKGHSHVYWYRQLPEEGLKFMVYLQKENIIDESGMPKERFSAEFPKEGPSILRIQQVVRGDSAAYFCASSGSVGNQPQHFGDGTRLSIL.

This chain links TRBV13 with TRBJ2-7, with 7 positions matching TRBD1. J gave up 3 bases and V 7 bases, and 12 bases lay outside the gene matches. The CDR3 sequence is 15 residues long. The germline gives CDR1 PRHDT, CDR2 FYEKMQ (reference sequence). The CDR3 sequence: CASTKDRRSGYEQYF. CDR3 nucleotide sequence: TGTGCCAGCACCAAGGACAGGCGGTCTGGCTACGAGCAGTACTTC.

The CDR3: CASSSPPGGYTF. DNA of the CDR3: TGTGCCAGCAGTTCTCCTCCCGGGGGCTACACCTTC. The gene calls are TRBV27 and TRBJ1-2; no clear D gene. V dropped 4 bases and J dropped 8 bases, with 11 bases sitting between them. Germline assignment: CDR1 MNHEY and CDR2 SMNVEV (reference sequence). The CDR3 contains 12 residues.

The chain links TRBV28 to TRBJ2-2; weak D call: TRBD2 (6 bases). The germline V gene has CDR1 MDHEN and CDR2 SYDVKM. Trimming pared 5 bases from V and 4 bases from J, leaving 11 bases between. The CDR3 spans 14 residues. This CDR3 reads CASSRRGITGELFF. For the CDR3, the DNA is TGTGCCAGCAGTCGTCGGGGGATCACCGGGGAGCTGTTTTTT. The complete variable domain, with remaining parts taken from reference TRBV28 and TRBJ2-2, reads DVKVTQSSRYLVKRTGEKVFLECVQDMDHENMFWYRQDPGLGLRLIYFSYDVKMKEKGDIPEGYSVSREKKERFSLILESASTNQTSMYLCASSRRGITGELFFGEGSRLTVL.

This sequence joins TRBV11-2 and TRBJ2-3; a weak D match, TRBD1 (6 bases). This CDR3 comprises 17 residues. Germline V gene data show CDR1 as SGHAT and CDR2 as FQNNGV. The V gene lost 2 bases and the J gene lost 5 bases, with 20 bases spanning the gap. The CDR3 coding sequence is TGTGCCAGCAGCTTAAGGGGTTTGGGGGCAGCCTTAGATACGCAGTATTTT. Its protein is CASSLRGLGAALDTQYF.

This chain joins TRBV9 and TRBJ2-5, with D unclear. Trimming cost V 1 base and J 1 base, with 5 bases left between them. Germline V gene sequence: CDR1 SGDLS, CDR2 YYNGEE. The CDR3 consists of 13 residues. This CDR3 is CASSVMGQETQYF. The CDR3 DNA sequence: TGTGCCAGCAGCGTAATGGGCCAAGAGACCCAGTACTTC.

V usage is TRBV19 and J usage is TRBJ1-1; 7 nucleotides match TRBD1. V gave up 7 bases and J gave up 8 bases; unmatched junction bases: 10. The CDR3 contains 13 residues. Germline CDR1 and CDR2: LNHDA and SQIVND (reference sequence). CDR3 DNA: TGTGCCAGTAAGGGGCAGGGGGAGGCGGAAGCTTTCTTT. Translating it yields CASKGQGEAEAFF.

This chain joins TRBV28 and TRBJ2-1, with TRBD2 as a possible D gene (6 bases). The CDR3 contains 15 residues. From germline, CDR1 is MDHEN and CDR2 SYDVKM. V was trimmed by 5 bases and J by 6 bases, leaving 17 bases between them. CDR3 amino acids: CASSLPGVLSNEQFF. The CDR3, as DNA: TGTGCCAGCAGTCTTCCGGGGGTTTTGTCCAATGAGCAGTTCTTC. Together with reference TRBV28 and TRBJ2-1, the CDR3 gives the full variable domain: DVKVTQSSRYLVKRTGEKVFLECVQDMDHENMFWYRQDPGLGLRLIYFSYDVKMKEKGDIPEGYSVSREKKERFSLILESASTNQTSMYLCASSLPGVLSNEQFFGPGTRLTVL.

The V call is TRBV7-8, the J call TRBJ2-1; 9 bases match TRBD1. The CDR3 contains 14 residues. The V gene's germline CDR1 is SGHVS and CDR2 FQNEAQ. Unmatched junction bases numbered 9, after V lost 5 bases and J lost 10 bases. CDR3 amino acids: CASSLGQGRGEQFF. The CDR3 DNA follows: TGTGCCAGCAGCCTAGGACAGGGGAGGGGAGAGCAGTTCTTC.

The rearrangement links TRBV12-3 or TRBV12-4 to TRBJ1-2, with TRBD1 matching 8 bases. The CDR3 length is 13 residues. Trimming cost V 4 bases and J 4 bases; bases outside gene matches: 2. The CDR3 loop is CASSSTGAYGYTF. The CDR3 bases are TGTGCCAGCAGTTCGACAGGGGCCTATGGCTACACCTTC.

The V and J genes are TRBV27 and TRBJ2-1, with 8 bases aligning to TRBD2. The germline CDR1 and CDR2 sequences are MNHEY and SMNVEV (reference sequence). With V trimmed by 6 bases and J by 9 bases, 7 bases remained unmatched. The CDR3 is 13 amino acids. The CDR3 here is CASSLRTSREQFF. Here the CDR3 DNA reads TGTGCCAGCAGCCTCCGGACTAGCCGTGAGCAGTTCTTC.

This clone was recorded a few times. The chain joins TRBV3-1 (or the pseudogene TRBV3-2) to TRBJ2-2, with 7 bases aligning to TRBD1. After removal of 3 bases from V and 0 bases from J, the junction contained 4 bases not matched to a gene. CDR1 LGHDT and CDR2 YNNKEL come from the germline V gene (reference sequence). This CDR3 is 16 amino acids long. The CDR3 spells CASSQGTAANTGELFF. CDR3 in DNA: TGTGCCAGCAGCCAGGGGACAGCCGCGAACACCGGGGAGCTGTTTTTT.

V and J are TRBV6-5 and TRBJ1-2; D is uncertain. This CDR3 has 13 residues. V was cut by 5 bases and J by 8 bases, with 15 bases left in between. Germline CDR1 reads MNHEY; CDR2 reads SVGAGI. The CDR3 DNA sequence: TGTGCCAGCAGTCCGATCCCACTCCCAGGCTACACCTTC. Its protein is CASSPIPLPGYTF.

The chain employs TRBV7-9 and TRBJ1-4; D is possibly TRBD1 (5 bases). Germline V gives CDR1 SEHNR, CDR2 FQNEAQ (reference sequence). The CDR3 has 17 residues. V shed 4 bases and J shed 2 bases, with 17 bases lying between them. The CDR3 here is CASSSLRTGGTNEKLFF. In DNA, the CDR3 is TGTGCCAGCAGCTCCCTAAGAACGGGGGGGACTAATGAAAAACTGTTTTTT.

CDR3 sequence: CASSPNEYEQYF. The CDR3 nucleotides are TGTGCCAGCAGTCCTAATGAGTACGAGCAGTACTTC. The V gene is TRBV6-5, the J gene TRBJ2-7; no firm D call. Germline V CDR1 and CDR2: MNHEY, SVGAGI. The CDR3 is 12 residues long. The V and J ends lost 5 bases and 4 bases respectively, with 9 bases between them.

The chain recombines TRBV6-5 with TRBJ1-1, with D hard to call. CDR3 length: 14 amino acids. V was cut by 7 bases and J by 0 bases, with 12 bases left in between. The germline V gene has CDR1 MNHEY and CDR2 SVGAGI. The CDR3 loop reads CASTPGRLNTEAFF. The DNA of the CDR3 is TGTGCCAGCACCCCGGGCCGATTGAACACTGAAGCTTTCTTT.

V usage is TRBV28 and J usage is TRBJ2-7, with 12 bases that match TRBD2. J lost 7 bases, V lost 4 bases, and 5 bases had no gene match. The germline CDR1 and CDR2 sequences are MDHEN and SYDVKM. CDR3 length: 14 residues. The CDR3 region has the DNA TGTGCCAGCAGTTGGGAAGGGACTAGCGGGGAGCAGTACTTC. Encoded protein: CASSWEGTSGEQYF.

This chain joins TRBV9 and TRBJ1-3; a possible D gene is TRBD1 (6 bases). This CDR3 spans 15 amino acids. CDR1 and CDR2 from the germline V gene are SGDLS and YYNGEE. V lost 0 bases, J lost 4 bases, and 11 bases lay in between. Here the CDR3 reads CASSVVGAGGNTIYF. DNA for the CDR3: TGTGCCAGCAGCGTAGTGGGGGCCGGGGGAAACACCATATATTTT. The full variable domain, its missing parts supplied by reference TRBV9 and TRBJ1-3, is DSGVTQTPKHLITATGQRVTLRCSPRSGDLSVYWYQQSLDQGLQFLIQYYNGEERAKGNILERFSAQQFPDLHSELNLSSLELGDSALYFCASSVVGAGGNTIYFGEGSWLTVV.

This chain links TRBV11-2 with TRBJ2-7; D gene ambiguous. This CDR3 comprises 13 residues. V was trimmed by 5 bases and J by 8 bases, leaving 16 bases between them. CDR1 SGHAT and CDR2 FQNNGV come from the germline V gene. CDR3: CASSPPPQLKQYF. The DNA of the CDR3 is TGTGCCAGCAGCCCCCCACCCCAGCTTAAGCAGTACTTC.

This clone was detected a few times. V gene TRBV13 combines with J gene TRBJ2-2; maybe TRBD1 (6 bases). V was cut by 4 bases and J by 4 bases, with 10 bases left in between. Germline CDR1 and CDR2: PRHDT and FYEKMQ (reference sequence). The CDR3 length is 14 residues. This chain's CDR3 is CASSWGRATGELFF. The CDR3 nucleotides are TGTGCCAGCAGCTGGGGGCGGGCCACCGGGGAGCTGTTTTTT.

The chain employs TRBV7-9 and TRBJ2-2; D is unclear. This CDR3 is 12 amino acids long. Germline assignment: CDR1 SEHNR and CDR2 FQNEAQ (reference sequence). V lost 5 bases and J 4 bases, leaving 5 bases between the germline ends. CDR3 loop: CASSQPTGELFF. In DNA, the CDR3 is TGTGCCAGCAGCCAACCCACCGGGGAGCTGTTTTTT.

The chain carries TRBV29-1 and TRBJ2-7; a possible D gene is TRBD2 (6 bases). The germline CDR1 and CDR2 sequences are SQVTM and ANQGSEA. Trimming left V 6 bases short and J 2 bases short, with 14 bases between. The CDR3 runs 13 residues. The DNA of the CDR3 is TGCAGCGTCGCAAGGAGGGGCACCTACGAGCAGTACTTC. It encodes CSVARRGTYEQYF.